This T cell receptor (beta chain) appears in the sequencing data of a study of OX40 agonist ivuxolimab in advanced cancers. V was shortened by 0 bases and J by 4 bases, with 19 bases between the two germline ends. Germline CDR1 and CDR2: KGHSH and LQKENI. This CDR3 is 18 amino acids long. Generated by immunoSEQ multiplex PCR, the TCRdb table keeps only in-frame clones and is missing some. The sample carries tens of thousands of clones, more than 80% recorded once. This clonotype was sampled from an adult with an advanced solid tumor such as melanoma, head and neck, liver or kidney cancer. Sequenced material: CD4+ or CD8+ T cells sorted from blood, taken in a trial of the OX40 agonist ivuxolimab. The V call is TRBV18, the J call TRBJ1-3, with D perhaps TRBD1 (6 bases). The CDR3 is CASSPPGPGVYAGNTIYF. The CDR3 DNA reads TGTGCCAGCTCACCACCGGGGCCAGGGGTATACGCCGGAAACACCATATATTTT.